One and the same sample provided the 16 T cell receptor beta chains below, sequenced in a study of blood T cell repertoires in COVID-19. TCRdb's table, derived via immunoSEQ multiplex PCR, lists solely in-frame clones and lacks some. The sample has roughly 180,000 clones, roughly nine tenths seen once; the top ten hold roughly 2.2%. Material: peripheral blood. The receptors stem from a man aged 70 or older with active or convalescent COVID-19.

The J gene is TRBJ1-6, the V gene TRBV9; D possibly corresponds to TRBD1 (5 bases). Trimming stripped 5 bases from V and 0 bases from J, with 12 bases between. The CDR3 runs 16 residues. Germline loops: CDR1 SGDLS, CDR2 YYNGEE. The CDR3 coding sequence is TGTGCCAGCAGTCTGACAGACAGCTCCTATAATTCACCCCTCCACTTT. Its translation: CASSLTDSSYNSPLHF.

This clone was seen a few times. The V and J genes are TRBV6-1 and TRBJ2-7; maybe TRBD1 (6 bases). The CDR3 covers 12 residues. The germline V gene has CDR1 MNHNS and CDR2 SASEGT. V lost 2 bases and J lost 7, with 9 bases in between. CDR3 sequence reads: CASSEQGPEQYF. DNA of the CDR3: TGTGCCAGCAGTGAACAGGGGCCAGAGCAGTACTTC.

The chain employs TRBV30 and TRBJ2-7; 12 bases map to TRBD1. The CDR3 runs to 14 residues. Germline V lookup: CDR1 GTSNPN, CDR2 SVGIG (reference sequence). V lost 3 bases to trimming and J lost 7 bases; unmatched junction nucleotides: 7. CDR3 amino acids: CAWSRDRGLWEQYF. In nucleotides, the CDR3 is TGTGCCTGGAGCCGGGACAGGGGGCTATGGGAGCAGTACTTC. The full variable domain, in which reference TRBV30 and TRBJ2-7 provide the parts outside the CDR3, is SQTIHQWPATLVQPVGSPLSLECTVEGTSNPNLYWYRQAAGRGLQLLFYSVGIGQISSEVPQNLSASRPQDRQFILSSKKLLLSDSGFYLCAWSRDRGLWEQYFGPGTRLTVT.

The chain couples TRBV10-3 to TRBJ2-1, with D hard to call. Trimming stripped 3 bases from V and 6 bases from J, with 9 bases between. The CDR3 runs to 13 residues. The germline V gene has CDR1 ENHRY and CDR2 SYGVKD. Here the CDR3 DNA reads TGTGCCATCAGTGACCCTCCCCCCAATGAGCAGTTCTTC. Its translation is CAISDPPPNEQFF.

A single count supports this clone. The same CDR3 can be traced to other DNA sequences in this sample. This sequence joins TRBV9 and TRBJ1-2; D is undetermined. Germline V gene sequence: CDR1 SGDLS, CDR2 YYNGEE. This CDR3 comprises 13 residues. V dropped 0 bases and J dropped 3 bases, with 6 bases sitting between them. CDR3 amino acids: CASSVGGDYGYTF. CDR3 nucleotide sequence: TGTGCCAGCAGCGTAGGGGGAGACTATGGCTACACCTTC.

This clone turned up a few times. CDR3 sequence (DNA): TGTGCCATCAGGGGGCGGGCTAGCGAGAACACCGGGGAGCTGTTTTTT. Translation: CAIRGRASENTGELFF. This sequence joins TRBV10-3 and TRBJ2-2; D is perhaps TRBD2 (6 bases). Germline V gene lookup returns CDR1 ENHRY and CDR2 SYGVKD. V was cut by 6 bases and J by 1 base, with 15 bases left in between. The CDR3 length is 16 residues.

The chain carries TRBV5-5 and TRBJ2-2, with TRBD1 identical over 7 bases. Per the germline V gene, CDR1 is SGHKS and CDR2 is YYEKEE (reference sequence). The CDR3 sequence is 15 residues long. V lost 0 bases and J lost 7; bases outside the gene matches: 6. CDR3 sequence reads: CASSLERTGIGELFF. Here the CDR3 DNA reads TGTGCCAGCAGCTTGGAAAGGACAGGCATCGGGGAGCTGTTTTTT.

DNA for the CDR3: TGTGCCAGCAGCCTCCCAGGCTATGAGCAGTTCTTC. Its protein product is CASSLPGYEQFF. The gene calls are TRBV28 and TRBJ2-1; D ambiguous. This CDR3 has 12 residues. Trimming took 6 bases from V and 8 from J, leaving 11 bases between them. Germline V gives CDR1 MDHEN, CDR2 SYDVKM.

The V call is TRBV27, the J call TRBJ2-7; tentatively, D is TRBD2 (5 bases). V lost 5 bases and J 5 bases, leaving 19 bases between the germline ends. The CDR3 is 15 amino acids. In germline, CDR1 is MNHEY, CDR2 SMNVEV (reference sequence). The CDR3 sequence: CASSLEVGVSHEQYF. CDR3 DNA: TGTGCCAGCAGTCTGGAGGTCGGGGTATCCCACGAGCAGTACTTC.

The J gene is TRBJ2-2, the V gene TRBV6-4; 11 bases match TRBD2. After removal of 6 bases from V and 6 bases from J, the junction contained 6 bases not matched to a gene. The CDR3 contains 15 residues. From germline, CDR1 is MRHNA and CDR2 SNTAGT. CDR3 in amino acids: CASSMTSGTSGELFF. CDR3 nucleotide sequence: TGTGCCAGCAGCATGACTAGCGGGACTTCCGGGGAGCTGTTTTTT.

This chain connects TRBV7-2 to TRBJ2-1; TRBD2 matches 8 bases. The germline V gene has CDR1 SGHTA and CDR2 FQGNSA. This CDR3 region has 15 residues. J was trimmed by 3 bases and V by 5 bases; bases with no gene match: 6. This CDR3 is CASSLSGGHYNEQFF. The CDR3 coding sequence is TGTGCCAGCAGCCTAAGCGGGGGCCACTACAATGAGCAGTTCTTC.

V usage is TRBV2 and J usage is TRBJ1-2; D gene ambiguous. CDR3 length: 16 amino acids. V was pared by 5 bases and J by 7 bases, with 23 bases between. Germline V gene sequence: CDR1 SNHLY, CDR2 FYNNEI. CDR3 amino acids: CASSYGNRAKGSGYTF. The CDR3 DNA is TGTGCCAGCAGTTACGGGAACCGGGCCAAAGGTTCTGGCTACACCTTC. Drawing the rest from reference TRBV2 and TRBJ1-2, the complete variable domain is EPEVTQTPSHQVTQMGQEVILRCVPISNHLYFYWYRQILGQKVEFLVSFYNNEISEKSEIFDDQFSVERPDGSNFTLKIRSTKLEDSAMYFCASSYGNRAKGSGYTFGSGTRLTVV.

The chain combines TRBV6-1 with TRBJ1-6; maybe TRBD1 (6 bases). V lost 3 bases and J 9 bases, leaving 21 bases between the germline ends. The germline V gene has CDR1 MNHNS and CDR2 SASEGT. The CDR3 has 17 amino acids. In nucleotides, the CDR3 is TGTGCCAGCAGTGACACCCTTGTATCCGGACAGACTTCACCCCTCCACTTT. This translates into CASSDTLVSGQTSPLHF.

The chain employs TRBV2 and TRBJ2-4; 7 bases are shared with TRBD2. V lost 8 bases and J lost 0; bases outside the gene matches: 10. The length of the CDR3 is 16 residues. Germline V gene data show CDR1 as SNHLY and CDR2 as FYNNEI. The CDR3 spells CASQLAEILAKNIQYF. The CDR3, as DNA: TGTGCCAGCCAGCTAGCGGAAATACTAGCCAAAAACATTCAGTACTTC.

This clone has just a few counts. The chain joins TRBV4-3 to TRBJ1-4; TRBD1 might be the D (5 bases). The CDR3 is 17 amino acids. The V gene lost 0 bases and the J gene lost 3 bases, with 14 bases spanning the gap. Germline V lookup: CDR1 LGHNA, CDR2 YSLEER. CDR3 protein: CASSQEFGALANEKLFF. CDR3 bases: TGCGCCAGCAGCCAAGAATTTGGGGCCCTCGCTAATGAAAAACTGTTTTTT.

The rearrangement uses TRBV11-3 and TRBJ1-1; perhaps TRBD1 as D (6 bases). The CDR3 runs 15 residues. The V end was cut by 4 bases, the J end by 0 bases, with 12 bases between. Germline values: CDR1 SGHNT, CDR2 YENEEA. CDR3 residues: CASSSATGLNTEAFF. The CDR3 DNA reads TGTGCCAGCAGCTCCGCCACAGGGTTGAACACTGAAGCTTTCTTT.